This is a list of T cell receptor beta chains from one sample in a study of OX40 agonist ivuxolimab in advanced cancers. Sequencing used immunoSEQ multiplex PCR; TCRdb keeps in-frame clones, though not all of them. The sample has about 49,000 clones, 85% seen once; the top ten hold about a fifth. This sample comprised CD4+ or CD8+ T cells sorted from blood, obtained in a trial of the OX40 agonist ivuxolimab. Receptors originate from an adult with an advanced solid tumor such as melanoma, head and neck, liver or kidney cancer. The CDR3 runs from the conserved cysteine through the conserved F or W. The D gene is left open where the match is weak. Size tells how often a clone was seen (once, few, many) or the class of an expanded clone, and some rows leave it out.

J: TRBJ2-2
D: NA
V: TRBV5-4
length: 11
size: NA
CDR3: CASSFTGELFF
DNA: TGTGCCAGCAGCTTTACCGGGGAGCTGTTTTTT

J: TRBJ2-2
D: NA
V: TRBV9
length: 14
size: NA
CDR3: CASSVEPNTGELFF
DNA: TGTGCCAGCAGCGTAGAGCCAAACACCGGGGAGCTGTTTTTT

J: TRBJ2-1
D: TRBD2
V: TRBV5-1
length: 16
size: NA
CDR3: CASSLVGLAGPNEQFF
DNA: TGCGCCAGCAGCTTGGTCGGTCTAGCGGGACCCAATGAGCAGTTCTTC

J: TRBJ2-4
D: TRBD1
V: TRBV18
length: 15
size: NA
CDR3: CASSTGQGGKNIQYF
DNA: TGTGCCAGCTCAACGGGACAGGGTGGGAAAAACATTCAGTACTTC

J: TRBJ1-2
D: NA
V: TRBV27
length: 16
size: NA
CDR3: CASLSSQEAGGYGYTF
DNA: TGTGCCAGCTTAAGTTCCCAGGAAGCGGGTGGGTATGGCTACACCTTC

J: TRBJ2-3
D: TRBD2
V: TRBV4-1
length: 14
size: once
CDR3: CASSSSGITDTQYF
DNA: TGCGCCAGCAGTAGTAGCGGGATCACAGATACGCAGTATTTT

J: TRBJ2-2
D: NA
V: TRBV4-1
length: 18
size: NA
CDR3: CASSQDHTSPLFTGELFF
DNA: TGCGCCAGCAGCCAAGATCACACTTCCCCCTTATTCACCGGGGAGCTGTTTTTT

J: TRBJ1-1
D: NA
V: TRBV6-1
length: 15
size: NA
CDR3: CASSEIWGPPAEAFF
DNA: TGTGCCAGCAGTGAAATCTGGGGTCCCCCCGCTGAAGCTTTCTTT

J: TRBJ1-4
D: NA
V: TRBV6-1
length: 14
size: NA
CDR3: CASSDRTYYEKLFF
DNA: TGTGCCAGCAGTGATCGGACATACTATGAAAAACTGTTTTTT

J: TRBJ2-1
D: TRBD1
V: TRBV27
length: 15
size: NA
CDR3: CASSWGTGFANEQFF
DNA: TGTGCCAGCAGTTGGGGGACAGGGTTTGCTAATGAGCAGTTCTTC

J: TRBJ1-5
D: NA
V: TRBV7-2
length: 14
size: NA
CDR3: CASSFGGRNQPQHF
DNA: TGTGCCAGCAGCTTCGGAGGGCGCAATCAGCCCCAGCATTTT

J: TRBJ1-3
D: TRBD1
V: TRBV27
length: 17
size: NA
CDR3: CASSLSGGYRPGNTIYF
DNA: TGTGCCAGCAGTTTATCAGGGGGCTACCGCCCTGGAAACACCATATATTTT

J: TRBJ1-1
D: NA
V: TRBV19
length: 17
size: few
CDR3: CASSIVLLYGANTEAFF
DNA: TGTGCCAGTAGTATAGTCCTCTTATACGGGGCCAACACTGAAGCTTTCTTT

J: TRBJ2-1
D: TRBD1
V: TRBV5-1
length: 15
size: NA
CDR3: CASSVGTGGPNEQFF
DNA: TGCGCCAGCAGCGTCGGGACAGGGGGTCCGAATGAGCAGTTCTTC

J: TRBJ1-2
D: NA
V: TRBV6-6
length: 13
size: NA
CDR3: CASSSGSNYGYTF
DNA: TGTGCCAGCAGTTCGGGGAGTAACTATGGCTACACCTTC

J: TRBJ2-1
D: TRBD2
V: TRBV7-9
length: 17
size: NA
CDR3: CASSPPGWSSGANEQFF
DNA: TGTGCCAGCAGCCCCCCGGGTTGGTCTAGCGGGGCCAATGAGCAGTTCTTC

J: TRBJ2-3
D: NA
V: TRBV4-1
length: 14
size: NA
CDR3: CASSQTGTQDTQYF
DNA: TGCGCCAGCAGCCAAACCGGGACCCAGGATACGCAGTATTTT

J: TRBJ1-2
D: NA
V: TRBV2
length: 15
size: NA
CDR3: CASSDLEGFSYGYTF
DNA: TGTGCCAGCAGTGACCTTGAAGGTTTTAGCTATGGCTACACCTTC

J: TRBJ2-6
D: TRBD1
V: TRBV5-6
length: 17
size: once
CDR3: CASSYRDSLSGANVLTF
DNA: TGTGCCAGCAGCTACCGGGACAGCCTCTCTGGGGCCAACGTCCTGACTTTC

J: TRBJ2-3
D: TRBD2
V: TRBV7-6
length: 13
size: once
CDR3: CASSSSGGDTQYF
DNA: TGTGCCAGCAGCTCTAGCGGGGGTGATACGCAGTATTTT

J: TRBJ2-2
D: NA
V: TRBV6-5
length: 12
size: NA
CDR3: CASSYSTGELFF
DNA: TGTGCCAGCAGTTACAGCACCGGGGAGCTGTTTTTT